The 30 T cell receptor beta chains in this list originate from one sample, sequenced in a study of post-analysis software for immune sequencing data. Study findings and constraints: Comparison of patients with controls showed a handful of TRBV segments more frequent in patients, TRBV5-6, TRBV5-1 and TRBV20-1 among them.

Unique molecular identifiers were carried by the TCR beta cDNA libraries. TCRdb analysed the PCR reads with MiXCR anew, one entry per CDR3 protein. In the table there are roughly 800,000 distinct CDR3 sequences, 53% of which are singletons. The antigens of these receptors remain unknown. The sample was blood. These TCRs come from a girl between 5 and 17 years old with multiple sclerosis.

CDR3 region: CSATAVGPESQYF. The CDR3, as DNA: TGCAGTGCTACCGCCGTTGGGCCCGAATCCCAGTACTTC. The rearrangement joins TRBV20-1 to TRBJ2-5, with unresolved D. The V end lost 4 bases, the J end lost 9 bases, and 18 bases lay between the germline ends. This CDR3 is 13 amino acids long. Germline assignment: CDR1 DFQATT and CDR2 SNEGSKA (reference sequence).

The chain employs TRBV2 and TRBJ2-4; TRBD1 might be the D (5 bases). The CDR3 sequence is 15 residues long. The germline gives CDR1 SNHLY, CDR2 FYNNEI. V was shortened by 6 bases and J by 0 bases, with 12 bases between the two germline ends. CDR3 amino acids: CASSSDSLAKNIQYF. The CDR3 nucleotides are TGTGCCAGCAGCTCCGACAGTTTAGCCAAAAACATTCAGTACTTC. Using reference TRBV2 and TRBJ2-4 for the parts outside the CDR3, the full variable domain is EPEVTQTPSHQVTQMGQEVILRCVPISNHLYFYWYRQILGQKVEFLVSFYNNEISEKSEIFDDQFSVERPDGSNFTLKIRSTKLEDSAMYFCASSSDSLAKNIQYFGAGTRLSVL.

Concerning this clonotype itself: A single base separates this from a much larger clone, so it may be a read error. The J gene is TRBJ2-7, the V gene TRBV20-1; 10 bases fit TRBD2. CDR3 size: 14 residues. Germline V CDR1 and CDR2: DFQATT, SNEGSKA (reference sequence). In DNA, the CDR3 is TGCAGTGCTAGAGGACTAGCGGGTTCCTACGAGCGGTACTTC. Protein product: CSARGLAGSYERYF.

The chain couples TRBV12-3 or TRBV12-4 to TRBJ2-3, with 10 bases aligning to TRBD1. Trimming cost V 4 bases and J 5 bases; bases outside gene matches: 9. The CDR3 covers 16 residues. The chain's CDR3 is CASSSSGTGARDTQYF. In DNA form, the CDR3 reads TGTGCCAGCAGTTCCTCCGGGACAGGGGCAAGAGATACGCAGTATTTT.

V usage is TRBV12-3 or TRBV12-4 and J usage is TRBJ1-2; D gene ambiguous. Trimming cost V 5 bases and J 0 bases, with 19 bases left between them. CDR3 size: 17 residues. DNA for the CDR3: TGTGCCAGCAGTCCTAGTTCCTTGCTGATAGCTAACTATGGCTACACCTTC. It codes for CASSPSSLLIANYGYTF.

There are a few counts of this clonotype. The chain uses TRBV7-6 and TRBJ2-7; D may be TRBD1 or TRBD2 (6 bases each). Trimming left V 1 base short and J 3 bases short, with 19 bases between. Germline V gene lookup returns CDR1 SGHVS and CDR2 FNYEAQ. This CDR3 is built from 17 residues. As DNA, the CDR3 is TGTGCCAGCAGCTTAGGGTTAACGGGGGCAAATTTCTACGAGCAGTACTTC. The encoded protein is CASSLGLTGANFYEQYF.

This clonotype was counted only a few times. The gene calls are TRBV7-6 and TRBJ2-1; TRBD2 is a possible D gene (5 bases). CDR3 length equals 15 residues. Germline-derived CDR1 and CDR2 are SGHVS and FNYEAQ. V shed 1 base and J shed 5 bases, with 12 bases lying between them. The CDR3 sequence: CASSLVQRRHNEQFF. CDR3 coding DNA: TGTGCCAGCAGCTTAGTCCAGCGGAGACACAATGAGCAGTTCTTC.

The genes are TRBV29-1 and TRBJ1-1, with a possible D match to TRBD1 (5 bases). The CDR3 spans 11 residues. The germline V gene has CDR1 SQVTM and CDR2 ANQGSEA. Trimming left V 6 bases short and J 4 bases short, with 9 bases between. The DNA for the CDR3 is TGCAGCGTGCTCGGGGGCACTGAAGCTTTCTTT. Translated, it gives CSVLGGTEAFF.

The chain carries TRBV2 and TRBJ2-1, with 7 bases lining up with TRBD1. The CDR3 has 18 amino acids. CDR1 is SNHLY and CDR2 is FYNNEI in the germline V gene. Trimming took 10 bases from V and 6 from J; bases not matched to a gene: 24. CDR3 bases: TGTGCCATGCCGCGGACAGGACGACCCGGTGGTGGTTTCAATGAGCAGTTCTTC. This encodes CAMPRTGRPGGGFNEQFF.

This clonotype was counted only a few times. V usage is TRBV7-8 and J usage is TRBJ1-5; maybe TRBD1 (5 bases). The V end was cut by 5 bases, the J end by 2 bases, with 16 bases between. CDR3 length: 16 residues. Germline CDR1 reads SGHVS; CDR2 reads FQNEAQ. CDR3 residues: CASSKGTTAGNQPQHF. For the CDR3, the DNA is TGTGCCAGCAGCAAAGGAACGACAGCCGGCAATCAGCCCCAGCATTTT.

The V and J genes are TRBV20-1 and TRBJ2-5, with D perhaps matching TRBD2 (6 bases). CDR1 is DFQATT, CDR2 SNEGSKA, per germline (reference sequence). V shed 0 bases and J shed 11 bases, with 25 bases lying between them. The CDR3 is 16 residues long. The CDR3: CSARDPRTTQDGEQYF. The CDR3 DNA reads TGCAGTGCTAGAGATCCCCGGACTACCCAGGATGGGGAGCAGTACTTC.

V is TRBV19 and J is TRBJ2-4; D is ambiguous. With 7 bases removed from V and 1 base from J, the gap between germline ends came to 8 bases. Germline lookup yields CDR1 LNHDA and CDR2 SQIVND (reference sequence). The CDR3 totals 13 residues. CDR3 in DNA: TGTGCCAGTACGACCGAGGCCAAAAACATTCAGTACTTC. Translated, it gives CASTTEAKNIQYF.

The rearrangement uses TRBV29-1 and TRBJ2-5; D may be TRBD1 or TRBD2 (5 bases each). The CDR3 loop spans 13 amino acids. From germline, CDR1 is SQVTM and CDR2 ANQGSEA. V gave up 5 bases and J gave up 5 bases, with 15 bases separating them. CDR3 region: CSVHGAQSETQYF. In nucleotides, the CDR3 is TGCAGCGTTCACGGGGCCCAGAGCGAGACCCAGTACTTC. The full variable domain, completed using reference TRBV29-1 and TRBJ2-5, is SAVISQKPSRDICQRGTSLTIQCQVDSQVTMMFWYRQQPGQSLTLIATANQGSEATYESGFVIDKFPISRPNLTFSTLTVSNMSPEDSSIYLCSVHGAQSETQYFGPGTRLLVL.

This rearrangement joins TRBV7-9 to TRBJ2-7, with TRBD2 identical over 14 bases. The J call may be faulty, since TRBJ2-5 better matches the DNA end. The germline V gene has CDR1 SEHNR and CDR2 FQNEAQ (reference sequence). This CDR3 has 17 residues. The chain's CDR3 is CASSLGTSGRPQETQYF. CDR3 nucleotide sequence: TGTGCCAGCAGCTTAGGGACTAGCGGGAGGCCCCAGGAGACCCAGTACTTC.

This rearrangement joins TRBV20-1 to TRBJ2-7, with D perhaps TRBD1 (5 bases). Trimming pared 3 bases from V and 3 bases from J, leaving 12 bases between. Germline V gene lookup returns CDR1 DFQATT and CDR2 SNEGSKA (reference sequence). CDR3 length: 13 amino acids. The CDR3 coding sequence is TGCAGTGCTAGTCTCTCAGGGAACTACGAGCAGTACTTC. It specifies CSASLSGNYEQYF.

This chain uses TRBV12-3 or TRBV12-4 with TRBJ2-4; D remains unclear. V was trimmed by 1 base and J by 0 bases, leaving 7 bases between them. CDR3 length: 15 residues. The CDR3 DNA reads as TGTGCCAGCAGTTTAGGGCCCCTAGCCAAAAACATTCAGTACTTC. Protein: CASSLGPLAKNIQYF.

This chain joins TRBV6-2 or TRBV6-3 and TRBJ2-1; 15 bases match TRBD2. The CDR3 totals 16 residues. V lost 7 bases and J lost 7; bases outside the gene matches: 8. Germline-derived CDR1 and CDR2 are MNHEY and SVGEGT. CDR3 residues: CASTGTSGRPRNEQFF. CDR3 DNA: TGTGCCAGCACCGGGACTAGCGGGAGGCCGCGGAATGAGCAGTTCTTC.

This chain links TRBV2 with TRBJ2-6, with D perhaps matching TRBD1 or TRBD2 (5 bases each). Trimming removed 5 bases at V and 1 base at J, with 9 bases between. The germline V gene encodes CDR1 SNHLY and CDR2 FYNNEI. The CDR3 has 15 amino acids. The CDR3 DNA follows: TGTGCCAGCAGTAAGAGGGGTTCTGGGGCCAACGTCCTGACTTTC. This encodes CASSKRGSGANVLTF.

This rearrangement joins TRBV7-9 to TRBJ1-5; D unclear. This CDR3 contains 12 residues. Germline CDR1 reads SEHNR; CDR2 reads FQNEAQ (reference sequence). Trimming pared 2 bases from V and 5 bases from J, leaving 4 bases between. The CDR3: CASSLMDQPQHF. CDR3 nucleotides: TGTGCCAGCAGCTTAATGGATCAGCCCCAGCATTTT.

The chain uses TRBV29-1 and TRBJ1-5; perhaps TRBD1 as D (5 bases). V was shortened by 4 bases and J by 6 bases, with 10 bases between the two germline ends. This CDR3 has 12 amino acids. CDR1 SQVTM and CDR2 ANQGSEA come from the germline V gene. The CDR3 DNA reads as TGCAGCGTTGGGGGGTCTGGTCAGCCCCAGCATTTT. It translates to CSVGGSGQPQHF.

The V gene is TRBV29-1, the J gene TRBJ2-7; 14 nucleotides match TRBD2. This CDR3 region has 14 residues. V was clipped by 5 bases and J by 4 bases; unmatched bases: 4. Germline CDR1 is SQVTM and CDR2 is ANQGSEA. The CDR3: CSVTRTSGRYEQYF. The CDR3 DNA is TGCAGCGTTACCAGGACTAGCGGGAGGTACGAGCAGTACTTC.

The chain couples TRBV20-1 to TRBJ2-3, with 13 positions matching TRBD2. The V and J ends lost 3 bases and 0 bases, in that order; junction bases with no gene match: 18. The CDR3 contains 21 residues. From germline, CDR1 is DFQATT and CDR2 SNEGSKA (reference sequence). DNA for the CDR3: TGCAGTGCTAGTAGACTAGCGGGGGGTTCGGGAAGGTCTATTAGCACAGATACGCAGTATTTT. It encodes CSASRLAGGSGRSISTDTQYF.

This clonotype was observed once. This chain joins TRBV20-1 and TRBJ2-7, with 7 nucleotides matching TRBD2. The DNA end lines up better with TRBJ2-5; the J call may be wrong. Germline V lookup: CDR1 DFQATT, CDR2 SNEGSKA (reference sequence). The CDR3 covers 13 residues. CDR3 sequence: CSATGRPGETQYF. The CDR3 nucleotides read TGCAGTGCCACCGGGAGGCCCGGAGAGACCCAGTACTTC.

The table lists this clonotype with a few counts. The chain has TRBV29-1 and TRBJ2-5, with 9 bases that match TRBD2. Germline CDR1 SQVTM, CDR2 ANQGSEA. This CDR3 has 14 residues. V shed 4 bases, J shed 5 bases, and the junction held 8 bases outside the gene matches. CDR3 DNA sequence: TGCAGCGTTGGTGGGAGCGGGAGGTCGGAGACCCAGTACTTC. It encodes CSVGGSGRSETQYF.

The V gene is TRBV18, the J gene TRBJ1-2; a possible D gene is TRBD1 (6 bases). The CDR3 extends over 18 amino acids. Germline-derived CDR1 and CDR2 are KGHSH and LQKENI. Trimming shortened V by 6 bases and J by 4 bases, and 27 bases separated the two germline ends. The CDR3 DNA sequence: TGTGCCAGCTCTAGTAGAATCCCCCACGGGACATCCCCCTATGGCTACACCTTC. Its translation is CASSSRIPHGTSPYGYTF. Full variable domain (rest looked up from reference TRBV18 and TRBJ1-2): NAGVMQNPRHLVRRRGQEARLRCSPMKGHSHVYWYRQLPEEGLKFMVYLQKENIIDESGMPKERFSAEFPKEGPSILRIQQVVRGDSAAYFCASSSRIPHGTSPYGYTFGSGTRLTVV.

The J gene is TRBJ1-1, the V gene TRBV6-5, with D possibly being TRBD1 (5 bases). CDR1 and CDR2 from the germline V gene are MNHEY and SVGAGI. V lost 4 bases to trimming and J lost 4 bases, with 16 bases between them. CDR3 length: 15 amino acids. Here the CDR3 reads CASSSFMKGTTEAFF. CDR3 nucleotide sequence: TGTGCCAGCAGTTCCTTTATGAAGGGGACCACTGAAGCTTTCTTT.

Worth noting for this clonotype: The germline gene is not matched at one end of the junction; a read error may be the cause. The genes are TRBV6-5 and TRBJ1-2; D gene uncertain. The CDR3 consists of 14 residues. Germline V gives CDR1 MNHEY, CDR2 SVGAGI. For the CDR3, the DNA is TGTACCAGCAGTTACTCGATCAAGTCCTATGGCTACACCTTC. This sequence encodes CTSSYSIKSYGYTF.

The chain has TRBV4-1 and TRBJ1-5; TRBD1 matches at 9 bases. Trimming at V came to 4 bases and at J to 8 bases, leaving 12 bases not matched to a gene. There are 16 residues in the CDR3. Germline V gene data show CDR1 as MGHRA and CDR2 as YSYEKL. CDR3 in amino acids: CASSLRTGERNKPQHF. The CDR3 nucleotides read TGCGCCAGCAGCCTGCGGACAGGGGAGCGGAATAAGCCCCAGCATTTT.

A single count supports this clonotype. The gene calls are TRBV29-1 and TRBJ2-7; possible D gene TRBD1, 6 bases. There are 16 residues in the CDR3. Deletions cut 6 bases from V and 2 bases from J, with 23 bases between. Germline V gene lookup returns CDR1 SQVTM and CDR2 ANQGSEA. CDR3 sequence: CSVGRIGTPLAYEQYF. CDR3 sequence (DNA): TGCAGCGTGGGAAGAATCGGGACACCCTTAGCCTACGAGCAGTACTTC.

This clonotype showed up just a few times. The V and J genes are TRBV20-1 and TRBJ2-5; 12 nucleotides line up with TRBD2. V lost 2 bases and J lost 4; bases outside the gene matches: 5. The CDR3 is 15 residues long. CDR1 and CDR2 from the germline V gene are DFQATT and SNEGSKA (reference sequence). The CDR3 reads CSARKASGGAETQYF. The CDR3, as DNA: TGCAGTGCTAGAAAGGCTAGCGGGGGGGCAGAGACCCAGTACTTC.